This passage covers 9 T cell receptor beta chains from one sample sequenced in a study of Graves' ophthalmopathy and Graves' hyperthyroidism. Investigators amplified TCR beta CDR3 regions from RNA transcripts. After a first-round RT-PCR with HTBI primers, a second-round multiplex PCR was run. MiXCR, applied by TCRdb to the multiplex PCR reads, yields one record per CDR3 protein. The table lists roughly 1.1 million distinct CDR3 sequences, about two fifths of them singletons, with 8.5% to 14% in the top ten. The sample was peripheral blood or thyroid tissue (not recorded which). The receptor source for this set is an adult man with Graves' hyperthyroidism.

This clonotype was counted at least ten times. This rearrangement joins TRBV5-1 to TRBJ1-1; D might be TRBD1 (5 bases). This CDR3 contains 14 residues. V lost 1 base and J lost 1, with 8 bases in between. The germline V gene has CDR1 SGHRS and CDR2 YFSETQ. This CDR3 reads CASSLTGPNTEAFF. CDR3 in DNA: TGCGCCAGCAGCTTGACAGGACCGAACACTGAAGCTTTCTTT.

This clonotype was found a few times. CDR3 nucleotides: TGCGCCAGCAGCCAGGGACTAGCGGGGCGGAGGGAGACCCAGTACTTC. Residues: CASSQGLAGRRETQYF. The chain is built from TRBV4-1 and TRBJ2-5; 13 bases are a match to TRBD2. This CDR3 is built from 16 residues. Per germline, CDR1 MGHRA and CDR2 YSYEKL. With 3 bases clipped from V and 5 bases from J, the junction kept 6 bases outside the gene matches.

This clonotype occurred a few times. The chain links TRBV7-2 to TRBJ2-7; 10 bases align to TRBD2. The CDR3 spans 14 residues. The germline V gene encodes CDR1 SGHTA and CDR2 FQGNSA. With 3 bases clipped from V and 7 bases from J, the junction kept 6 bases outside the gene matches. CDR3 in amino acids: CASSLLAGGWEQYF. The CDR3 nucleotides are TGTGCCAGCAGCTTGTTAGCGGGGGGCTGGGAGCAGTACTTC. The entire variable domain, with the rest obtained from reference TRBV7-2 and TRBJ2-7, is as follows: GAGVSQSPSNKVTEKGKDVELRCDPISGHTALYWYRQSLGQGLEFLIYFQGNSAPDKSGLPSDRFSAERTGGSVSTLTIQRTQQEDSAVYLCASSLLAGGWEQYFGPGTRLTVT.

V is TRBV20-1 and J is TRBJ2-5, with TRBD2 matching 7 bases. CDR1 and CDR2 from the germline V gene are DFQATT and SNEGSKA (reference sequence). V trimming: 6 bases; J trimming: 1 base; junction bases outside the gene matches: 8. The CDR3 runs to 14 residues. The CDR3, as DNA: TGCAGTGCAAGGAACCCGGGGGGCCAAGAGACCCAGTACTTC. This gives the protein CSARNPGGQETQYF.

The CDR3 is CAWSGGDEQYF. The CDR3 DNA is TGTGCCTGGAGTGGAGGGGACGAGCAGTACTTC. This chain links TRBV30 with TRBJ2-7; D may correspond to TRBD1 or TRBD2 (5 bases each). CDR3 length: 11 amino acids. V was clipped by 1 base and J by 5 bases, with 6 bases between them. Per germline, CDR1 GTSNPN and CDR2 SVGIG (reference sequence). The full variable domain, completed using reference TRBV30 and TRBJ2-7, is SQTIHQWPATLVQPVGSPLSLECTVEGTSNPNLYWYRQAAGRGLQLLFYSVGIGQISSEVPQNLSASRPQDRQFILSSKKLLLSDSGFYLCAWSGGDEQYFGPGTRLTVT.

This clonotype has at least ten counts. The rearrangement links TRBV14 to TRBJ2-7; D unclear. The V gene lost 2 bases and the J gene lost 4 bases, with 9 bases spanning the gap. CDR3 length: 13 residues. The germline gives CDR1 SGHDN, CDR2 FVKESK. The DNA of the CDR3 is TGTGCCAGCAGCCAATGGTCTTCGTACGAGCAGTACTTC. Protein sequence: CASSQWSSYEQYF.

There are many counts of this clonotype. This chain joins TRBV2 and TRBJ1-2; the D is unclear. Germline loops: CDR1 SNHLY, CDR2 FYNNEI. Trimming removed 10 bases at V and 7 bases at J, with 19 bases between. The CDR3 is 13 residues long. The CDR3 is CATTLREGSGYTF. The CDR3 DNA reads TGTGCCACTACGTTGCGGGAGGGAAGTGGCTACACCTTC.

The chain combines TRBV7-2 with TRBJ1-5; no clear D gene. CDR3 size: 14 residues. From germline, CDR1 is SGHTA and CDR2 FQGNSA. This CDR3 reads CASDGSVLNQPQHF. Here the CDR3 DNA reads TGTGCTAGCGATGGCAGCGTCCTCAATCAGCCCCAGCATTTT.

This clonotype was counted many times. The J gene is TRBJ1-2, the V gene TRBV24-1, with 8 bases identical to TRBD1. The germline V gene has CDR1 KGHDR and CDR2 SFDVKD. V gave up 9 bases and J gave up 13 bases; unmatched junction bases: 6. The CDR3 extends over 10 amino acids. The CDR3 coding sequence is TGTGCCACCGCCGACAGGGGAGGCACCTTC. This codes for CATADRGGTF.